These 3 T cell receptor beta chains were all obtained from the same sample, sequenced in a study of T cells in localized non-small cell lung cancer (dated by TCRdb to the early 2020s). The library relied on the immunoSEQ multiplex PCR assay. This immuneACCESS table, as held by TCRdb, lists in-frame sequences with V and J called but not all clones. Of the missing ones, under half trace to an unresolved V gene in checked studies; the others have no known cause. Counted in this sample were fewer than 100,000 clones; 70% to 90% of them appeared once. Together, the top ten hold roughly 9% of the sample. Sequences were derived from peripheral blood, sampled before any cancer treatment. The source is a female donor aged 60 or older with stage I lung adenocarcinoma.

The chain is built from TRBV9 and TRBJ1-2; maybe TRBD1 (6 bases). CDR1 SGDLS and CDR2 YYNGEE come from the germline V gene. V lost 4 bases, J lost 6 bases, and 19 bases lay in between. There are 15 residues in the CDR3. The CDR3 DNA reads as TGTGCCAGCAGCTCGGGGGCGCCGCCCAGGGATGGCTACACCTTC. Residues: CASSSGAPPRDGYTF.

V gene TRBV4-3 combines with J gene TRBJ2-1, with 10 bases aligning to TRBD2. The germline gives CDR1 LGHNA, CDR2 YSLEER. This CDR3 comprises 19 residues. J was trimmed by 0 bases and V by 1 base; bases with no gene match: 9. The CDR3 bases are TGCGCCAGCAGCCAAGGCTCAGGGTTAGCGGGAGGCTCCTACAATGAGCAGTTCTTC. This codes for CASSQGSGLAGGSYNEQFF.

The CDR3 region is CASSLVSHTEAFF. The CDR3 nucleotides are TGTGCCAGCAGCTTAGTCAGTCACACTGAAGCTTTCTTT. J is TRBJ1-1 and V is TRBV7-9; no definite D call. The CDR3 covers 13 residues. The V end lost 1 base, the J end lost 3 bases, and 6 bases lay between the germline ends. Per germline, CDR1 SEHNR and CDR2 FQNEAQ (reference sequence).